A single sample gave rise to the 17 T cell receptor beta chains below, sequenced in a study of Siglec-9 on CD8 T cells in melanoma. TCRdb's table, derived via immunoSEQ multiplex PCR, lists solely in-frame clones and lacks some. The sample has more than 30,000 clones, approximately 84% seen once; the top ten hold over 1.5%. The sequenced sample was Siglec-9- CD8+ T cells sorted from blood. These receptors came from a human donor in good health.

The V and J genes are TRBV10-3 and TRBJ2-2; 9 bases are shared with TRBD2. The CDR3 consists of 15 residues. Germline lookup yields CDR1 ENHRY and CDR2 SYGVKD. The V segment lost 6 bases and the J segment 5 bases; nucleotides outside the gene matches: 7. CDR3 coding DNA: TGTGCCATCAGCGAAGAGGCGGGGGGGACCGGGGAGCTGTTTTTT. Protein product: CAISEEAGGTGELFF.

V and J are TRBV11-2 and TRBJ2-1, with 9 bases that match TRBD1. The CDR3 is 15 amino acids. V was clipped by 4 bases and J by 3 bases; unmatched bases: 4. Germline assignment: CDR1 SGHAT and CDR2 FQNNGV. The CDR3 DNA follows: TGTGCCAGCAGCTCTACAGGGGGCCACTACAATGAGCAGTTCTTC. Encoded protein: CASSSTGGHYNEQFF.

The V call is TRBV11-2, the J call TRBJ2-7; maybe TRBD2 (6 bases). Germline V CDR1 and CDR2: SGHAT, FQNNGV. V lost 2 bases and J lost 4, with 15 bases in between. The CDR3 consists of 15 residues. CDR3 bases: TGTGCCAGCAGCTTACCGGTCGGGAGTGAATACGAGCAGTACTTC. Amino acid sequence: CASSLPVGSEYEQYF.

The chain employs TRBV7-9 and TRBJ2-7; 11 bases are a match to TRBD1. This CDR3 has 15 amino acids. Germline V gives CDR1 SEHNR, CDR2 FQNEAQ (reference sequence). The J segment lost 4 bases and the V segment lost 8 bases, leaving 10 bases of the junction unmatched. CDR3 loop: CASQNRDRGYYEQYF. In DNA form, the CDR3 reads TGTGCCAGCCAAAACCGGGACAGGGGGTATTACGAGCAGTACTTC. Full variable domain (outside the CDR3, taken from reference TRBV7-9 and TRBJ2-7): DTGVSQNPRHKITKRGQNVTFRCDPISEHNRLYWYRQTLGQGPEFLTYFQNEAQLEKSRLLSDRFSAERPKGSFSTLEIQRTEQGDSAMYLCASQNRDRGYYEQYFGPGTRLTVT.

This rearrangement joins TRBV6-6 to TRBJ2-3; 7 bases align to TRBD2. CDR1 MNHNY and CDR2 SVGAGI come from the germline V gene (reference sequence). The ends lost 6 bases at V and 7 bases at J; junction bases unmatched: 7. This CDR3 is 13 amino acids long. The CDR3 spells CASSPGGGHTQYF. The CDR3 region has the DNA TGTGCCAGCAGCCCGGGAGGTGGGCATACGCAGTATTTT.

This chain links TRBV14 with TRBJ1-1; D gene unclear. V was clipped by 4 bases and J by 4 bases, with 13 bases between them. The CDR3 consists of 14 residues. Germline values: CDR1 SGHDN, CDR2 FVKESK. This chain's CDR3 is CASSLSPFGTEAFF. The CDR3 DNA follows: TGTGCCAGCAGCCTCAGCCCCTTCGGCACTGAAGCTTTCTTT.

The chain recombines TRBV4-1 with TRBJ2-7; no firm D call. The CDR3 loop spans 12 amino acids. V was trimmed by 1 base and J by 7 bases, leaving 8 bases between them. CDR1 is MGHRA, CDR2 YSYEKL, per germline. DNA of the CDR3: TGCGCCAGCAGCCAAGGGGGTCAAGAGCAGTACTTC. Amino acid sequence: CASSQGGQEQYF.

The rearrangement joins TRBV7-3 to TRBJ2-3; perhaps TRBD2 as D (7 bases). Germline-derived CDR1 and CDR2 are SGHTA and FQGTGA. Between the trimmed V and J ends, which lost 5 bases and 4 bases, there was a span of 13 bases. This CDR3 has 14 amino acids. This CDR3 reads CASSPQGGADTQYF. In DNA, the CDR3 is TGTGCCAGCAGCCCTCAAGGGGGGGCAGATACGCAGTATTTT. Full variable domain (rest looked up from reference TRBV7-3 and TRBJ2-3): GAGVSQTPSNKVTEKGKYVELRCDPISGHTALYWYRQSLGQGPEFLIYFQGTGAADDSGLPNDRFFAVRPEGSVSTLKIQRTERGDSAVYLCASSPQGGADTQYFGPGTRLTVL.

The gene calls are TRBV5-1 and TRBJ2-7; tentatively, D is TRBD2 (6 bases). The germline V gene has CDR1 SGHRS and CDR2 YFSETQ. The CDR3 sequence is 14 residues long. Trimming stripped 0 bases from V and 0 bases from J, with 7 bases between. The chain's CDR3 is CASSLGLVSYEQYF. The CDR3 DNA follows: TGCGCCAGCAGCTTGGGACTAGTCTCCTACGAGCAGTACTTC.

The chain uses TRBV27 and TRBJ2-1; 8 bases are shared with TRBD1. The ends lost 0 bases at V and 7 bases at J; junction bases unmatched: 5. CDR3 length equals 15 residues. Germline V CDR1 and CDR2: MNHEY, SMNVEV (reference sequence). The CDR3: CASSLSQGARNEQFF. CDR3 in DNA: TGTGCCAGCAGTTTATCCCAGGGGGCGAGGAATGAGCAGTTCTTC.

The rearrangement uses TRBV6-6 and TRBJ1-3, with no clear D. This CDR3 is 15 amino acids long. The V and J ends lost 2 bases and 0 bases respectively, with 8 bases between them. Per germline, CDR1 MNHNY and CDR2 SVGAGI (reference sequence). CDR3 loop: CASSYDTSSGNTIYF. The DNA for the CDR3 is TGTGCCAGCAGTTACGACACCTCCTCTGGAAACACCATATATTTT.

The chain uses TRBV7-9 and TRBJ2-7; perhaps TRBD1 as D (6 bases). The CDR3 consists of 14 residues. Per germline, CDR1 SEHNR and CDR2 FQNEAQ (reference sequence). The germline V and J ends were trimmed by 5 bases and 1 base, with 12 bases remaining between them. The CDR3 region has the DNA TGTGCCAGCAGCGGGGGCCAGGGGTCCTACGAGCAGTACTTC. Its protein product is CASSGGQGSYEQYF. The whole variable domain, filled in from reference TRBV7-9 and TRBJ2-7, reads DTGVSQNPRHKITKRGQNVTFRCDPISEHNRLYWYRQTLGQGPEFLTYFQNEAQLEKSRLLSDRFSAERPKGSFSTLEIQRTEQGDSAMYLCASSGGQGSYEQYFGPGTRLTVT.

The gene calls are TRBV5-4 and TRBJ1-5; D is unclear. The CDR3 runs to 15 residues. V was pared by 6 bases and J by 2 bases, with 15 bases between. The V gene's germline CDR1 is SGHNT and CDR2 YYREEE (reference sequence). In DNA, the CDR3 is TGTGCCAGCACCCCCCCCCAAAGGGGCAATCAGCCCCAGCATTTT. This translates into CASTPPQRGNQPQHF.

This CDR3 reads CASSLEETQYF. As DNA, the CDR3 is TGTGCCAGCAGCTTAGAAGAGACCCAGTACTTC. V is TRBV13 and J is TRBJ2-5; the D is unclear. The germline V gene has CDR1 PRHDT and CDR2 FYEKMQ (reference sequence). The CDR3 runs 11 residues. V was pared by 1 base and J by 3 bases, with 0 bases between. Variable domain in full (rest from reference TRBV13 and TRBJ2-5): AAGVIQSPRHLIKEKRETATLKCYPIPRHDTVYWYQQGPGQDPQFLISFYEKMQSDKGSIPDRFSAQQFSDYHSELNMSSLELGDSALYFCASSLEETQYFGPGTRLLVL.

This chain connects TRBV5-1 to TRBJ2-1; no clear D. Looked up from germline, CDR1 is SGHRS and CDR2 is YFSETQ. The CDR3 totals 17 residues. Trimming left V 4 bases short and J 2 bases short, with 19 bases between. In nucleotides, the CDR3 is TGCGCCAGCAGCCAACCCCCACACTTCGAGGCCTACAATGAGCAGTTCTTC. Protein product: CASSQPPHFEAYNEQFF.

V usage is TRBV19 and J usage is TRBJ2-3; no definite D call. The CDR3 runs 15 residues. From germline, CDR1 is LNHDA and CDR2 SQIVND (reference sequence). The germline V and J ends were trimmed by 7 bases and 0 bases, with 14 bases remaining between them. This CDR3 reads CASKALDSSTDTQYF. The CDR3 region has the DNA TGTGCCAGTAAGGCACTTGACTCTAGCACAGATACGCAGTATTTT. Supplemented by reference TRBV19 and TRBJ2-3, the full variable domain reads DGGITQSPKYLFRKEGQNVTLSCEQNLNHDAMYWYRQDPGQGLRLIYYSQIVNDFQKGDIAEGYSVSREKKESFPLTVTSAQKNPTAFYLCASKALDSSTDTQYFGPGTRLTVL.

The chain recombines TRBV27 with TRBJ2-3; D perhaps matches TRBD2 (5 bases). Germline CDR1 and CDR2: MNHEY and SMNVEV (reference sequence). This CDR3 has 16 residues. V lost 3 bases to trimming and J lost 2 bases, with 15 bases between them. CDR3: CASSFSSGEYTDTQYF. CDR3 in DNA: TGTGCCAGCAGTTTCTCCTCTGGGGAGTACACAGATACGCAGTATTTT.